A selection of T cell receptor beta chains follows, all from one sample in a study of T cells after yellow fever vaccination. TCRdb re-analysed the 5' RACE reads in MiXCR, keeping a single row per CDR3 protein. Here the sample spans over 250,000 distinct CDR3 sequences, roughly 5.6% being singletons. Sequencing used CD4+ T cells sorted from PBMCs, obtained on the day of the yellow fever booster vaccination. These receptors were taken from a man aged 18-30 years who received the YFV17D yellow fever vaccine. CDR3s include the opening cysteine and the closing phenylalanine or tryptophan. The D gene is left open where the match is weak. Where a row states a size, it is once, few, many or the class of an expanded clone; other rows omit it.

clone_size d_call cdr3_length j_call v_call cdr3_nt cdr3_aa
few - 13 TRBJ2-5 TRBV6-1 TGTGCCAGCAGTCTGAGGGAACCGGAGACCCAGTACTTC CASSLREPETQYF
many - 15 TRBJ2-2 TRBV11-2 TGTGCCACCGTGGACGGCAAACGGTGGGCCGGGGAGCTGTTTTTT CATVDGKRWAGELFF
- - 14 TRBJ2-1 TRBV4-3 TGCGCCAGCAGCCAAGATCCGGGAAACAATGAGCAGTTCTTC CASSQDPGNNEQFF
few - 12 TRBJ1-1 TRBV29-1 TGCAGCGTTGAAGCTGGGGACGCCCAAGCTTTCTTT CSVEAGDAQAFF
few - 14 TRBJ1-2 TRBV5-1 TGCGCCAGCACCCACCAATCGGGCAGCTATGGCTACACCTTC CASTHQSGSYGYTF
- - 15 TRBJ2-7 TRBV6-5 TGTGCCAGCAGGATCCGGGACGGCTCAGCCTACGAGCAGTACTTC CASRIRDGSAYEQYF
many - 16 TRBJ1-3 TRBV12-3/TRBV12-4 TGTGCCAGCAGCCCGGTGGGCAGGAAGGCTGGAAACACCATATATTTT CASSPVGRKAGNTIYF
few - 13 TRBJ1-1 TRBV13 TGTGCCAGCAGCTTACATCCGAACACTGAAGCTTTCTTT CASSLHPNTEAFF
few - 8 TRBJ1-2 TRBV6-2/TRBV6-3 TGTGCCAGCAGTCCGGGCCCCTTC CASSPGPF
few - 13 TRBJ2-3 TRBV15 TGTGCCACCAGCAGAGGGTGGGAAGATACGCAGTATTTT CATSRGWEDTQYF
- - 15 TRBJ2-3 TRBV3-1 TGTGCCAGCAGCCAACGCCGCGGGATCACAGATACGCAGTATTTT CASSQRRGITDTQYF
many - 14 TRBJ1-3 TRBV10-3 TGTGCCAGTTCCCGACAGGACTCTGGAAACACCATATATTTT CASSRQDSGNTIYF
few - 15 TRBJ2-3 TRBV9 TGTGCCAGCAGCGTAGTTTCCGTAGTGGGAGATACGCAGTATTTT CASSVVSVVGDTQYF
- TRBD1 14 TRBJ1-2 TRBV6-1 TGTGCCAGCAGTGAGGTTGGGACAGACTATGGCTACACCTTC CASSEVGTDYGYTF
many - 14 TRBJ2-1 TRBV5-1 TGCGCCAGCAGCTCCTTGCCCGGTTACAATGAGCAGTTCTTC CASSSLPGYNEQFF
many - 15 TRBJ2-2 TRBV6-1 TGTGCCAGCAGTGAAATGCGGGGGCTCCTCGGGGAGCTGTTTTTT CASSEMRGLLGELFF
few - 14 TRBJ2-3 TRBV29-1 TGCAGCGTTGAATCTAGCTCCAGCACAGATACGCAGTATTTT CSVESSSSTDTQYF
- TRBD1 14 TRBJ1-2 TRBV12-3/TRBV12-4 TGTGCCAGCAGAACCACAGGGGAGGCGAGGGGCTACACCTTC CASRTTGEARGYTF
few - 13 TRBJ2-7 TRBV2 TGTGCCAGCAGTGTAAGGGCTACCTACGAGCAGTACTTC CASSVRATYEQYF
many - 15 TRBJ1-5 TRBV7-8 TGTGCCAGCAGCCCGAGAAGGGTCGGGGAGCAGCCCCAGCATTTT CASSPRRVGEQPQHF
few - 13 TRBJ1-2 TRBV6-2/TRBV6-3 TGTGCCAGCAGTTACTCGGGACACTATGGCTACACCTTC CASSYSGHYGYTF
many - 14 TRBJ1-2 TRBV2 TGTGCCAGCAGTGAAGATCTGGGGGACGGCGGCTACACCTTC CASSEDLGDGGYTF
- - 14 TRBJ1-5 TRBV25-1 TGTGCCAGCACGTCGGGGAACGGCAATCAGCCCCAGCATTTT CASTSGNGNQPQHF
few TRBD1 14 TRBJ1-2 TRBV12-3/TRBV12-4 TGTGCCAGCACCACTGGGAGGGGGCGTCAGGGCTACACCTTC CASTTGRGRQGYTF
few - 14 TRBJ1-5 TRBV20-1 TGCAGTGCTAGGGGGAGTCTAGGCAATCAGCCCCAGCATTTT CSARGSLGNQPQHF
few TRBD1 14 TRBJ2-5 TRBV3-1 TGTGCCAGCAGGGAAGGGACAGGGTATGTCCCCCAGTACTTC CASREGTGYVPQYF
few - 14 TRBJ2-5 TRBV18 TGTGCCAGCTCATCTTGGGACGGGAAAGAGACCCAGTACTTC CASSSWDGKETQYF
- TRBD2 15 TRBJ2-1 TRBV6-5 TGTGCCAGCACCATTAGCGGGGGGGAAACGAATGAGCAGTTCTTC CASTISGGETNEQFF
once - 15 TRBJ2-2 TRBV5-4 TGTGCCAGCAGCTCCTACCGAGTTAACACCGGGGAGCTGTTTTTT CASSSYRVNTGELFF
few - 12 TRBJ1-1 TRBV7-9 TGTGCCAGCAGCTATGACGACACTGAAGCTTTCTTT CASSYDDTEAFF